One T cell receptor beta chain is described in this entry. The target antigen is unknown. The authors reverse transcribed roughly 0.5 to 1 ug RNA with random hexamers. TCRdb passed the immunoSEQ multiplex PCR reads through MiXCR, listing each CDR3 protein once. The top ten clones hold 0.56% of a sample with about 66,000 distinct CDR3 sequences, 90% to 95% of them seen once. This CDR3 comprises 13 residues. Germline CDR1 and CDR2: SQVTM and ANQGSEA. The V and J ends lost 2 bases and 1 base respectively, with 9 bases between them. The sample comes from a study of CD8 T cells in Susac syndrome. Points from the study as a whole: As the study acknowledged, the number of individuals in its TCR sequencing and HLA analysis was relatively small.

High-throughput TCR beta sequencing covered peripheral CD8+ and CD4+ T cells. The multiple sclerosis controls consisted of treatment-naive patients with relapsing-remitting disease, either stable or active. Through negative isolation, CD4+ and CD8+ T cells were obtained, while TEMRA cells were enriched using FACS. The sample comprised CD8+ T cells from PBMCs. The sequence was obtained from a human donor with multiple sclerosis. The chain uses TRBV29-1 and TRBJ2-7; D unresolved. The CDR3, as DNA: TGCAGCGTTGAAACCGGCCAATCCTACGAGCAGTACTTC. Translating gives CSVETGQSYEQYF.